This TCR beta chain is drawn from a study of blood T cell repertoires in COVID-19. The length of the CDR3 is 15 residues. V was trimmed by 0 bases and J by 6 bases, leaving 11 bases between them. Germline CDR1 reads MNHEY; CDR2 reads SVGAGI. Libraries were prepared by immunoSEQ multiplex PCR; TCRdb keeps only in-frame clonotypes and omits some of them. The sample has over 100,000 clones, just under 95% seen once; the top ten hold 1.5% to 2.5%. This receptor was taken from a woman in her forties or fifties with COVID-19, enrolled during active disease. The chain has TRBV6-5 and TRBJ2-2; tentatively, D is TRBD2 (6 bases). Sequencing input: peripheral blood. Here the CDR3 reads CASSYSTSYPGELFF. The DNA for the CDR3 is TGTGCCAGCAGTTACTCTACTAGCTATCCCGGGGAGCTGTTTTTT.